This T cell receptor (beta chain) was recorded in a study of T-cell memory formation after mild COVID-19. In the study overall: In these data, TCR clusters were largely donor specific. The study's findings and limits: Those CD4+ clones that contracted were mainly in CM and EM (CD8+ ones in EMRA).

This clonotype has just a few counts. Its antigen is currently unknown. V was clipped by 5 bases and J by 3 bases, with 14 bases between them. This CDR3 spans 15 amino acids. The germline V gene has CDR1 PRHDT and CDR2 FYEKMQ (reference sequence). MiXCR was run by TCRdb on the 5' RACE reads, yielding one entry per CDR3 protein. The sample has some 600,000 distinct CDR3 sequences, 15% to 20% seen once. This clonotype was obtained from an adult woman who had mild COVID-19 (a few samples of this study predate the infection). Cell type and time point are not known. The specimen was PBMCs or a T cell subset sorted from them (not recorded which). The genes are TRBV13 and TRBJ2-1, with D tentatively TRBD1 or TRBD2 (6 bases each). The CDR3 bases are TGTGCCAGCAGCGAGAGGGGGGCCAACTACAATGAGCAGTTCTTC. This sequence encodes CASSERGANYNEQFF.